The following is a T cell receptor (beta chain) sequence with its context. Original handling: By means of reference gene primer amplification, nucleated cell counts were estimated. Clones were sequenced by immunoSEQ multiplex PCR, and TCRdb holds only the in-frame ones, with some missing. The DNA gave D and trimming, while V, J and clone size come from that table. This sample yields some 460,000 clones, of which about 89% are seen a single time; roughly 4% belongs to the top ten. The CDR3 is 15 amino acids. V gave up 2 bases and J gave up 5 bases; unmatched junction bases: 5. Germline V lookup: CDR1 SGHTA, CDR2 FQGTGA. The entry originates in a study of blood T cell repertoires in COVID-19. Overall study: PBMCs, B-cell-depleted T cells, or T cells were the source of the cDNA or gDNA that made up the material.

Sample: peripheral blood. The TCR originated in a woman aged 25-40 years with acute or convalescent COVID-19. The chain recombines TRBV7-3 with TRBJ2-5; 10 bases fit TRBD2. CDR3 in DNA: TGTGCCAGCAGCTTATTAGCGGGGGGCAGCGAGACCCAGTACTTC. This codes for CASSLLAGGSETQYF.